Each of the 22 T cell receptor beta chains below was sequenced from the same sample in a study of OX40 agonist ivuxolimab in advanced cancers. The data were produced by immunoSEQ multiplex PCR, yet TCRdb's version contains in-frame clones alone and is incomplete. The table has about 60,000 clones, 88% seen once. The sequenced sample was CD4+ or CD8+ T cells sorted from blood, obtained in a trial of the OX40 agonist ivuxolimab. All receptors derive from an adult with an advanced solid tumor such as melanoma, head and neck, liver or kidney cancer.

The rearrangement links TRBV7-9 to TRBJ2-1, with 7 bases matching TRBD2. After removal of 2 bases from V and 9 bases from J, the junction contained 10 bases not matched to a gene. Germline lookup yields CDR1 SEHNR and CDR2 FQNEAQ (reference sequence). CDR3 length equals 15 residues. CDR3 sequence: CASSLKSVWGGEQFF. The CDR3 DNA reads TGTGCCAGCAGCTTAAAATCGGTCTGGGGGGGTGAGCAGTTCTTC. Filled out from reference TRBV7-9 and TRBJ2-1, the complete variable domain reads DTGVSQNPRHKITKRGQNVTFRCDPISEHNRLYWYRQTLGQGPEFLTYFQNEAQLEKSRLLSDRFSAERPKGSFSTLEIQRTEQGDSAMYLCASSLKSVWGGEQFFGPGTRLTVL.

The V call is TRBV6-1, the J call TRBJ1-1, with D hard to call. The V and J ends lost 2 bases and 1 base respectively, with 14 bases between them. CDR3 size: 16 residues. The germline CDR1 and CDR2 sequences are MNHNS and SASEGT. The CDR3 DNA sequence: TGTGCCAGCAGTGAATATGTGGGGTTCCCGAACACTGAAGCTTTCTTT. Its translation: CASSEYVGFPNTEAFF.

This rearrangement joins TRBV13 to TRBJ1-6; D not certain. Germline CDR1 is PRHDT and CDR2 is FYEKMQ (reference sequence). V was trimmed by 5 bases and J by 4 bases, leaving 12 bases between them. CDR3 size: 15 residues. The CDR3, as DNA: TGTGCCAGCAGCCGTCGGGCAAGTTATAATTCACCCCTCCACTTT. This gives the protein CASSRRASYNSPLHF. Full variable domain (outside the CDR3, taken from reference TRBV13 and TRBJ1-6): AAGVIQSPRHLIKEKRETATLKCYPIPRHDTVYWYQQGPGQDPQFLISFYEKMQSDKGSIPDRFSAQQFSDYHSELNMSSLELGDSALYFCASSRRASYNSPLHFGNGTRLTVT.

J is TRBJ1-4 and V is TRBV5-4; the D is unclear. The CDR3 runs to 14 residues. V was pared by 5 bases and J by 2 bases, with 10 bases between. CDR1 is SGHNT and CDR2 is YYREEE in the germline V gene (reference sequence). The CDR3, as DNA: TGTGCCAGCAGTACGACATCGACTAATGAAAAACTGTTTTTT. This translates into CASSTTSTNEKLFF.

In DNA, the CDR3 is TGTGCCAGTAGTACAGGGACTAGCGGATACACAGATACGCAGTATTTT. Its translation is CASSTGTSGYTDTQYF. The chain is built from TRBV19 and TRBJ2-3; 11 nucleotides line up with TRBD2. Trimming took 4 bases from V and 2 from J; bases not matched to a gene: 5. The CDR3 sequence is 16 residues long. Germline V gene data show CDR1 as LNHDA and CDR2 as SQIVND (reference sequence).

The J gene is TRBJ1-4, the V gene TRBV18; D call uncertain. Germline loops: CDR1 KGHSH, CDR2 LQKENI. Trimming stripped 2 bases from V and 7 bases from J, with 8 bases between. The CDR3 runs to 13 residues. The CDR3, as DNA: TGTGCCAGCTCACCAGGGAACGGTGAAAAACTGTTTTTT. Translated: CASSPGNGEKLFF.

V gene TRBV27 combines with J gene TRBJ1-2; D possibly corresponds to TRBD1 (6 bases). Per the germline V gene, CDR1 is MNHEY and CDR2 is SMNVEV (reference sequence). Trimming took off 3 bases at V and 8 bases at J, with 13 bases between the two ends. This CDR3 is built from 13 residues. The CDR3 loop reads CASSFGGAGGYTF. In nucleotides, the CDR3 is TGTGCCAGCAGTTTCGGGGGGGCTGGAGGCTACACCTTC.

This chain connects TRBV7-2 to TRBJ1-2; D might be TRBD1 (5 bases). Looked up from germline, CDR1 is SGHTA and CDR2 is FQGNSA. With 1 base removed from V and 0 bases from J, the gap between germline ends came to 12 bases. The CDR3 totals 16 residues. This chain's CDR3 is CASSLDGTATNYGYTF. DNA of the CDR3: TGTGCCAGCAGCTTAGATGGGACGGCCACTAACTATGGCTACACCTTC.

This rearrangement joins TRBV6-6 to TRBJ1-2, with D possibly being TRBD1 (5 bases). This CDR3 contains 12 residues. The germline V gene has CDR1 MNHNY and CDR2 SVGAGI (reference sequence). V dropped 1 base and J dropped 8 bases, with 8 bases sitting between them. The CDR3 spells CASSYFGTGYTF. For the CDR3, the DNA is TGTGCCAGCAGTTACTTCGGGACCGGCTACACCTTC.

This chain connects TRBV28 to TRBJ1-2; 11 nucleotides line up with TRBD1. CDR3 length equals 15 residues. In germline, CDR1 is MDHEN, CDR2 SYDVKM. With 3 bases clipped from V and 8 bases from J, the junction kept 8 bases outside the gene matches. CDR3 in DNA: TGTGCCAGCAGTTTTAATGGACAGGGGGCGGGCGGCTACACCTTC. The encoded protein is CASSFNGQGAGGYTF.

In the case of this clone: In this CDR3 the conserved last residue, phenylalanine or tryptophan, is missing, so a read error is likely. J is TRBJ1-2 and V is TRBV6-1, with D possibly TRBD1 on 5 matching bases. There are 14 residues in the CDR3. CDR1 is MNHNS, CDR2 SASEGT, per germline. Trimming cost V 3 bases and J 8 bases, with 16 bases left between them. CDR3 in amino acids: CASSEAYSGTGYTL. The CDR3 nucleotides read TGTGCCAGCAGTGAGGCGTACTCAGGGACGGGCTACACCCTC.

This rearrangement joins TRBV28 to TRBJ2-5; a weak D match, TRBD1 (6 bases). Per the germline V gene, CDR1 is MDHEN and CDR2 is SYDVKM. This CDR3 has 13 amino acids. V lost 4 bases to trimming and J lost 2 bases, with 8 bases between them. The DNA of the CDR3 is TGTGCCAGCAGTTCGGGACAACAAGAGACCCAGTACTTC. Its translation is CASSSGQQETQYF.

This sequence joins TRBV6-1 and TRBJ1-5, with D perhaps TRBD1 (5 bases). The CDR3 is made up of 16 amino acids. Trimming removed 1 base from V and 1 base from J, with 11 bases in between. Germline loops: CDR1 MNHNS, CDR2 SASEGT. The CDR3, as DNA: TGTGCCAGCAGTGAAGTAGCAGGGCGGAGCAATCAGCCCCAGCATTTT. Its protein product is CASSEVAGRSNQPQHF.

V usage is TRBV30 and J usage is TRBJ1-3; D is undetermined. Germline lookup yields CDR1 GTSNPN and CDR2 SVGIG (reference sequence). This CDR3 contains 15 residues. V shed 0 bases and J shed 0 bases, with 9 bases lying between them. The CDR3 is CAWSVQSASGNTIYF. CDR3 bases: TGTGCCTGGAGTGTACAATCCGCCTCTGGAAACACCATATATTTT.

This chain joins TRBV11-2 and TRBJ2-5; D is tentatively TRBD1 or TRBD2 (5 bases each). Germline V CDR1 and CDR2: SGHAT, FQNNGV. The CDR3 consists of 14 residues. Trimming removed 4 bases from V and 9 bases from J, with 18 bases in between. The CDR3 coding sequence is TGTGCCAGCAGCTGGGACCCCCTCGGTTTGGCCCAGTACTTC. This gives the protein CASSWDPLGLAQYF.

The chain couples TRBV2 to TRBJ2-7; 12 bases are a match to TRBD2. The CDR3 sequence is 16 residues long. Germline CDR1 is SNHLY and CDR2 is FYNNEI. The V and J ends lost 4 bases and 0 bases, in that order; junction bases with no gene match: 4. The DNA of the CDR3 is TGTGCCAGCAGTGCGGGGGGACTAGCGGGCTCCTACGAGCAGTACTTC. Its protein is CASSAGGLAGSYEQYF.

V usage is TRBV30 and J usage is TRBJ2-3, with D perhaps matching TRBD2 (6 bases). The V end lost 3 bases, the J end lost 1 base, and 8 bases lay between the germline ends. The CDR3 length is 13 residues. From germline, CDR1 is GTSNPN and CDR2 SVGIG (reference sequence). CDR3: CAWRGLRTDTQYF. Here the CDR3 DNA reads TGTGCCTGGAGGGGACTGCGCACAGATACGCAGTATTTT.

The V call is TRBV6-1, the J call TRBJ2-5; TRBD1 matches 7 bases. The J segment lost 5 bases and the V segment lost 6 bases, leaving 6 bases of the junction unmatched. Germline CDR1 and CDR2: MNHNS and SASEGT. The CDR3 runs 13 residues. CDR3 sequence reads: CASSRDRTETQYF. DNA of the CDR3: TGTGCCAGCAGCAGGGACAGAACGGAGACCCAGTACTTC.

With respect to this clone: One end of the junction does not line up with germline, which may come from a read error. This chain uses TRBV6-5 with TRBJ2-1; weak D call: TRBD2 (5 bases). In germline, CDR1 is MNHEY, CDR2 SVGAGI. The CDR3 consists of 16 residues. The CDR3 spells CANSYFSGVGVNEQFF. DNA of the CDR3: TGTGCCAACAGTTACTTCTCCGGGGTTGGAGTCAATGAGCAGTTCTTC.

The CDR3 DNA reads TGTGCCAGCAGCCCCGGGATTAACAATGAGCAGTTCTTC. Its translation: CASSPGINNEQFF. The gene calls are TRBV7-3 and TRBJ2-1; D possibly corresponds to TRBD2 (5 bases). The CDR3 has 13 residues. Trimming took off 5 bases at V and 5 bases at J, with 10 bases between the two ends. CDR1 and CDR2 from the germline V gene are SGHTA and FQGTGA.

This chain connects TRBV11-2 to TRBJ1-1; D gene ambiguous. The CDR3 has 13 amino acids. Germline V gene lookup returns CDR1 SGHAT and CDR2 FQNNGV. The V gene lost 6 bases and the J gene lost 0 bases, with 8 bases spanning the gap. The CDR3 spells CASRQQMNTEAFF. The CDR3 nucleotides read TGTGCCAGCAGACAGCAGATGAACACTGAAGCTTTCTTT.

J is TRBJ1-5 and V is TRBV19; 7 bases are a match to TRBD1. The length of the CDR3 is 14 residues. CDR1 and CDR2 from the germline V gene are LNHDA and SQIVND (reference sequence). V shed 6 bases and J 5 bases; nucleotides not matched to a gene: 7. CDR3 residues: CASRITGADQPQHF. The CDR3 region has the DNA TGTGCCAGTAGGATTACAGGGGCCGATCAGCCCCAGCATTTT.